These T cell receptor beta chains were read from a single sample in a study of cytomegalovirus exposure and HLA in healthy donors. Data came from immunoSEQ multiplex PCR; TCRdb stores just in-frame clones and leaves some out. The sample contains about 76,000 clones, about 80% of which appear only once. Material for sequencing was PBMCs. The receptor source for this set is a man younger than 40 in good health and CMV-seronegative. The CDR3 runs from the conserved cysteine through the conserved F or W. The order of the fields is J gene, CDR3 length, D gene, clone size, V gene, CDR3 DNA, CDR3 protein. The D gene is left open where the match is weak. Not every row has a clone size; where given, it reads once, few, many or a size class.

TRBJ2-1 12 - few TRBV5-4 TGTGCCACTTCCGATGTCAGGGATGAGCAGTTCTTC CATSDVRDEQFF
TRBJ1-5 15 - few TRBV6-1 TGTGCCAGCAGTGAGAGTGGGACTACCGATCAGCCCCAGCATTTT CASSESGTTDQPQHF
TRBJ1-1 11 - - TRBV2 TGTGCCAGCAGTTGGGGCTTCGAAGCTTTCTTT CASSWGFEAFF
TRBJ1-6 17 TRBD1 - TRBV2 TGTGCCAGCACCCAGACAGGGTACGGTCTCGGTAATTCACCCCTCCACTTT CASTQTGYGLGNSPLHF
TRBJ2-7 13 TRBD1 - TRBV2 TGTGCCAGCAATCGTGACAGGGGATACGAGCAGTACTTC CASNRDRGYEQYF
TRBJ1-1 13 TRBD1 - TRBV19 TGTGCCAGCTCGGTGGGGACAGGGGGTGAAGCTTTCTTT CASSVGTGGEAFF
TRBJ2-5 13 - - TRBV2 TGTGCCAGCAGTGACGGGACAACGAAGGCCCAGTACTTC CASSDGTTKAQYF
TRBJ2-7 14 - - TRBV15 TGTGCCACCAGCAGAGATTCAGGCTTCTCCGAGCAGTACTTC CATSRDSGFSEQYF
TRBJ2-2 16 - - TRBV7-2 TGTGCCAGCAGCTTAGCGGCTAGGGGGAACACCGGGGAGCTGTTTTTT CASSLAARGNTGELFF
TRBJ2-3 15 - - TRBV7-9 TGTGCCAGCAGCTCGTGGACAGGGAGGGCAGATACGCAGTATTTT CASSSWTGRADTQYF
TRBJ2-1 15 - - TRBV18 TGTGCCAGCTCCCCTACTCCCGACAGGCACAATGAGCAGTTCTTC CASSPTPDRHNEQFF
TRBJ2-2 14 TRBD1 - TRBV5-4 TGTGCCAGCAGCAGGACAGGGGAGGCCGGGGAGCTGTTTTTT CASSRTGEAGELFF
TRBJ2-7 12 - - TRBV10-3 TGTGCGATCCTCAGGGAGGCTCTCGAGCAGTACTTC CAILREALEQYF
TRBJ2-3 15 - - TRBV2 TGTGCCAGCAGGCCAACAGGTTTGGGCACAGATACGCAGTATTTT CASRPTGLGTDTQYF
TRBJ2-7 14 TRBD1 - TRBV5-1 TGCGCCAGCAGCACCGGGACAGGGAAATACGAGCAGTACTTC CASSTGTGKYEQYF
TRBJ2-2 15 TRBD1 - TRBV27 TGTGCCAGCAGTTTAGAGGGGGCTCGGACCGGGGAGCTGTTTTTT CASSLEGARTGELFF
TRBJ2-1 16 TRBD2 - TRBV5-1 TGCGCCAGCAGGACTAGCGGAACGAGCTCCTACAATGAGCAGTTCTTC CASRTSGTSSYNEQFF
TRBJ2-7 14 - - TRBV18 TGTGCCAGCTCACCACCGGCACGTCCCTACGAGCAGTACTTC CASSPPARPYEQYF
TRBJ2-1 14 - - TRBV30 TGTGCCTGGAGCCCCGGAGTAATCTACAATGAGCAGTTCTTC CAWSPGVIYNEQFF
TRBJ2-7 13 - - TRBV11-3 TGTGCCAGCAGCTTAAGGGGGAACAACGAGCAGTACTTC CASSLRGNNEQYF
TRBJ2-2 13 - - TRBV28 TGTGCCAGCAGCTGGGAGAATCCCGGGGAGCTGTTTTTT CASSWENPGELFF
TRBJ2-7 15 - - TRBV25-1 TGTGCCAGCAGTGAATTTGTGGGAGGACCGGGCGAGCAGTACTTC CASSEFVGGPGEQYF
TRBJ1-5 12 TRBD1 - TRBV29-1 TGCAGCGCCAGGACAGGACAGCAGCCCCAGCATTTT CSARTGQQPQHF
TRBJ1-1 13 TRBD1 - TRBV27 TGTGCCAGCAGTAAATGGACAGGGGGGGCAGCTTTCTTT CASSKWTGGAAFF
TRBJ1-1 14 - once TRBV29-1 TGCAGCGCCATCAGGGTCTCCATGAACACTGAAGCTTTCTTT CSAIRVSMNTEAFF
TRBJ1-2 15 - - TRBV9 TGTGCCAGCAGCCCCCAGACAGACGCCGTTTACGGCTACACCTTC CASSPQTDAVYGYTF
TRBJ2-5 16 TRBD2 - TRBV19 TGTGCCAGTAGTACGTCTAAGCGGGATGCGGGAGAGACCCAGTACTTC CASSTSKRDAGETQYF
TRBJ1-3 15 - few TRBV7-8 TGTGCCAGCAGCCCACGGAGCCTCCAAGGAAACACCATATATTTT CASSPRSLQGNTIYF
TRBJ2-2 15 - - TRBV2 TGTGCCAGCAGTCTCAGGACTCAGAACACCGGGGAGCTGTTTTTT CASSLRTQNTGELFF
TRBJ2-3 13 - - TRBV10-2 TGCGCCAGCAGTGCACAGGGAATAGATACGCAGTATTTT CASSAQGIDTQYF
TRBJ2-1 15 TRBD2 - TRBV18 TGTGCCAGCTCAGGAGGGACTAGCGGGAGCGGTGAGCAGTTCTTC CASSGGTSGSGEQFF
TRBJ1-4 14 TRBD1 - TRBV7-2 TGTGCCAGCAGCTCCGGAAGGACAGGGGCCGAACTGTTTTTT CASSSGRTGAELFF
TRBJ1-3 15 - - TRBV4-2 TGTGCCAGCAGCCAAGAGGGCGGGGCTGGAAACACCATATATTTT CASSQEGGAGNTIYF
TRBJ2-3 16 TRBD2 - TRBV7-9 TGTGCCAGCAGCTTAGCGCGGGGGACCCGCACAGATACGCAGTATTTT CASSLARGTRTDTQYF
TRBJ2-7 16 TRBD2 - TRBV4-3 TGCGCCAGCAGCCAGGGTCTAGCGGGGGGCTCCTACGAGCAGTACTTC CASSQGLAGGSYEQYF
TRBJ1-2 13 TRBD1 - TRBV11-3 TGTGCCAGCAGCTCCGGGACAGGCAGGGGCTACACCTTC CASSSGTGRGYTF
TRBJ2-7 13 - once TRBV6-1 TGTGCCAGCAATCAAAATCAGGGTGGCGAGCAGTACTTC CASNQNQGGEQYF
TRBJ2-1 16 TRBD1 - TRBV7-8 TGTGCCAGCACCAAGAGGGGAGACAGGGGTAGGAATGAGCAGTTCTTC CASTKRGDRGRNEQFF
TRBJ1-4 16 TRBD1 - TRBV11-2 TGTGCCAGCAGCTATTCGTCGGGACAGGGAAGCGAAAAACTGTTTTTT CASSYSSGQGSEKLFF
TRBJ1-3 14 - few TRBV7-9 TGTGCCAGCAGCTTAAGCCTCTCTGGAAACACCATATATTTT CASSLSLSGNTIYF
TRBJ2-7 15 - - TRBV7-6 TGTGCCAGCAGCTTAGAGGCCAGGGAAGCCTACGAGCAGTACTTC CASSLEAREAYEQYF
TRBJ2-7 13 - once TRBV19 TGTGCCAGTAGTACGAGCCGCTATTCCGAGCAGTACTTC CASSTSRYSEQYF
TRBJ2-1 14 TRBD2 - TRBV29-1 TGCAGCGAGGGCCCGGGCGGGAGTTACCATGAGCAGTTCTTC CSEGPGGSYHEQFF
TRBJ2-3 15 - - TRBV27 TGTGCCAGCAGTTTATACGAGGGTAGCACAGATACGCAGTATTTT CASSLYEGSTDTQYF
TRBJ2-7 14 TRBD1 - TRBV10-3 TGTGCCATCAGAACGGGGGACAGGGGAAACGAGCAGTACTTC CAIRTGDRGNEQYF
TRBJ1-1 15 - few TRBV6-1 TGTGCCAGCAGTGAATCGCATTATGGTACAGGGATGGCTTTCTTT CASSESHYGTGMAFF
TRBJ1-1 14 - - TRBV7-9 TGTTCCAGCAGCTTAATGGTCGCGAGCACTGAAGCTTTCTTT CSSSLMVASTEAFF
TRBJ1-1 13 - - TRBV14 TGTGCCAGCAGCCAAGTCTTTCGTCGTGAAGCTTTCTTT CASSQVFRREAFF
TRBJ1-2 16 TRBD1 - TRBV7-2 TGTGCCAGCAGCTTATCCCGGAACAGGGGGCAATCTGGCTACACCTTC CASSLSRNRGQSGYTF
TRBJ2-7 14 - - TRBV11-2 TGTGCCAGCAGCCCGTTCATTCGACAGTACGAGCAGTACTTC CASSPFIRQYEQYF
TRBJ1-2 11 - - TRBV21-1 TGTGCCAGCAGCAATCAGAAGTTTTTACGTTTC CASSNQKFLRF
TRBJ1-1 14 - - TRBV16 TGTGCCAGCAGCAGCCAGACAGGGAACACTGAAGCTTTCTTT CASSSQTGNTEAFF
TRBJ1-6 17 TRBD1 - TRBV5-1 TGCGCCAGCAGAGTGACTATAGGTGGGACAGGGAATTCACCCCTCCACTTT CASRVTIGGTGNSPLHF
TRBJ1-4 15 TRBD1 - TRBV18 TGTGCCAGCTCACCGACAGGGATTACTAATGAAAAACTGTTTTTT CASSPTGITNEKLFF
TRBJ2-7 14 - once TRBV4-3 TGCGCCAGCAGCCCCGGGGGATTCTCCTACGAGCAGTACTTC CASSPGGFSYEQYF
TRBJ1-5 14 TRBD1 - TRBV18 TGTGCCAGCTCCCAAAGACAGGGGGATCAGCCCCAGCATTTT CASSQRQGDQPQHF
TRBJ1-1 15 TRBD1 - TRBV27 TGTCCCAGCAGTTCATGGACAGGGATGAACACTGAAGCTTTCTTT CPSSSWTGMNTEAFF
TRBJ2-6 15 - few TRBV6-5 TGTGCCAGCAGCCCGGAGGGGACCGGGGCCAACGTCCTGACTTTC CASSPEGTGANVLTF
TRBJ1-5 13 - - TRBV30 TGTGCCTGGAGCGGGGGGGGCAATCAGCCCCAGCATTTT CAWSGGGNQPQHF
TRBJ1-2 14 - - TRBV4-3 TGCGCCAGCAGCCAAGACCCACAGTCCTATGGCTACACCTTC CASSQDPQSYGYTF